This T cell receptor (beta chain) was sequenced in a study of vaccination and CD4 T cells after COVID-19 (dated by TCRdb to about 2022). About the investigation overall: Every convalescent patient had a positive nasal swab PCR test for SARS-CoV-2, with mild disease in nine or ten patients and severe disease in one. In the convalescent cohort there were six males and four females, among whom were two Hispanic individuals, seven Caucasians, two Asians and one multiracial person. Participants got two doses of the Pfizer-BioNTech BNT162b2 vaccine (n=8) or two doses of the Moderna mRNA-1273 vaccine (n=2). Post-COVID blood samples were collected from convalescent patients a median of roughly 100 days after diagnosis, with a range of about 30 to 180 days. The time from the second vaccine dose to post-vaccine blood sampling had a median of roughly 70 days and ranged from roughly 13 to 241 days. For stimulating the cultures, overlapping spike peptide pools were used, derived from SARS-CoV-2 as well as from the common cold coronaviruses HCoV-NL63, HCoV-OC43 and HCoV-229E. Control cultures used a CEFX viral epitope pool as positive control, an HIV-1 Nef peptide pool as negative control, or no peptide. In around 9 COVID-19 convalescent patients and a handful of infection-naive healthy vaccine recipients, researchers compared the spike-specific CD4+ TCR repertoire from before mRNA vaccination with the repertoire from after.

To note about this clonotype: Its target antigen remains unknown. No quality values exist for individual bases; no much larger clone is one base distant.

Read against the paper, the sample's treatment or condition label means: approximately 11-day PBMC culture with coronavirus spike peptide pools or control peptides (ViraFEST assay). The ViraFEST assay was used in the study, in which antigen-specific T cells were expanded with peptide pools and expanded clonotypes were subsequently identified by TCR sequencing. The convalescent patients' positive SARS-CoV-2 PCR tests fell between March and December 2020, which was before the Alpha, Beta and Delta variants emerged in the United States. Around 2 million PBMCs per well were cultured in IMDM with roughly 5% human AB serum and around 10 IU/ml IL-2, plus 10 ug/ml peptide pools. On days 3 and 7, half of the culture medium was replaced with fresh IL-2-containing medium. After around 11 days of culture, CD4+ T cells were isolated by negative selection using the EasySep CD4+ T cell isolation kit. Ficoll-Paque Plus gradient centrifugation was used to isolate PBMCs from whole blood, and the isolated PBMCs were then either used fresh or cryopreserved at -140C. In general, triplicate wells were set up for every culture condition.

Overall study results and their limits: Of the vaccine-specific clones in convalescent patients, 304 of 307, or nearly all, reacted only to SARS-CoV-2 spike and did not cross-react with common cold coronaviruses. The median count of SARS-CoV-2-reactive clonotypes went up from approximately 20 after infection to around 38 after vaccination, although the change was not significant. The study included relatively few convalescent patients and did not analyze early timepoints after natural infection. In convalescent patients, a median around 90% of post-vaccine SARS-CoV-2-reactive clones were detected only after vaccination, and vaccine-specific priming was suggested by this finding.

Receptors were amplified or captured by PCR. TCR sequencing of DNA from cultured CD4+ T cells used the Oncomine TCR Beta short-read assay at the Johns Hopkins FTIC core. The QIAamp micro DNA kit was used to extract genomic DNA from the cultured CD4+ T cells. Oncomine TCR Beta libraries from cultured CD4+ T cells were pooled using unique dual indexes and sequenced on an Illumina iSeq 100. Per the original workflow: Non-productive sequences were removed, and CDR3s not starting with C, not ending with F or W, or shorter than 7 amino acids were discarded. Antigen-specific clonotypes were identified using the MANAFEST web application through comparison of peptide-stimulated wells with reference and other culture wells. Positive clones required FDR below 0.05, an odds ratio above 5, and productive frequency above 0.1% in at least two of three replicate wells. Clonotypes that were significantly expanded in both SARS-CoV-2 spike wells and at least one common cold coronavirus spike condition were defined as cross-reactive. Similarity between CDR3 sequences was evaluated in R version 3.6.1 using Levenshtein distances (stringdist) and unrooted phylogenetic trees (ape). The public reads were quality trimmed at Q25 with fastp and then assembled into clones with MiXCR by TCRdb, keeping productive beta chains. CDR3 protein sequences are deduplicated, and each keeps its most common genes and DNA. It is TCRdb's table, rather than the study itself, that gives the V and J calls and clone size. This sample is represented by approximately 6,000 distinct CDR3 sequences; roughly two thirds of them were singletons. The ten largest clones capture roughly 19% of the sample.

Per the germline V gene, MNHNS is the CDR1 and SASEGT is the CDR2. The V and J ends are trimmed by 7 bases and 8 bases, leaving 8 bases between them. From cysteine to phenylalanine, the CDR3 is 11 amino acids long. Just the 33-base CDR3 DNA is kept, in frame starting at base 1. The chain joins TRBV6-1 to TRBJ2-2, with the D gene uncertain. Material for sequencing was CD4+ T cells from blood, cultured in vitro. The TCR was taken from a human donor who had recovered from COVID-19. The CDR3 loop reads CASTLKGELFF. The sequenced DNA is TGTGCCAGCACCCTTAAAGGGGAGCTGTTTTTT.